This entry lists 22 T cell receptor beta chains sequenced from one sample in a study of blood T cell repertoires in COVID-19. Data came from immunoSEQ multiplex PCR; TCRdb stores just in-frame clones and leaves some out. The sample consists of about 200,000 clones, 87% of them appearing once. Sequences were obtained from PBMCs or T cells enriched from blood (not recorded which). The receptors originated from a woman younger than 45 who had recovered from COVID-19.

The genes are TRBV7-3 and TRBJ2-1; TRBD1 aligns across 7 bases. CDR3 length equals 15 residues. Trimming removed 2 bases from V and 3 bases from J; junction bases left unmatched: 4. Germline CDR1 SGHTA, CDR2 FQGTGA. CDR3 residues: CASSLGDSYYNEQFF. The CDR3 DNA reads as TGTGCCAGCAGCTTAGGGGACAGTTACTACAATGAGCAGTTCTTC.

This chain uses TRBV28 with TRBJ1-2; no definite D call. Germline CDR1 MDHEN, CDR2 SYDVKM. The CDR3 totals 12 residues. With 3 bases removed from V and 8 bases from J, the gap between germline ends came to 10 bases. CDR3 amino acids: CASSFPEGGYTF. The CDR3 coding sequence is TGTGCCAGCAGTTTCCCCGAGGGAGGCTACACCTTC.

V usage is TRBV5-1 and J usage is TRBJ2-1; 7 bases fit TRBD2. This CDR3 has 14 amino acids. The V segment lost 7 bases and the J segment 0 bases; nucleotides outside the gene matches: 4. Germline V lookup: CDR1 SGHRS, CDR2 YFSETQ. In DNA form, the CDR3 reads TGCGCCAGCCAGAGCGGGGCCTCCTACAATGAGCAGTTCTTC. Its protein product is CASQSGASYNEQFF.

V and J are TRBV5-1 and TRBJ2-1, with 9 bases matching TRBD2. V shed 0 bases and J 15 bases; nucleotides not matched to a gene: 7. The germline CDR1 and CDR2 sequences are SGHRS and YFSETQ. This CDR3 is built from 13 residues. Here the CDR3 reads CASSLALSGGLFF. CDR3 nucleotides: TGCGCCAGCAGCTTGGCCTTGAGCGGGGGGCTGTTCTTC.

The chain combines TRBV19 with TRBJ2-5, with D possibly being TRBD2 (5 bases). This CDR3 contains 13 residues. Looked up from germline, CDR1 is LNHDA and CDR2 is SQIVND (reference sequence). Trimming cost V 2 bases and J 1 base, with 5 bases left between them. CDR3 region: CASSIRGQETQYF. As DNA, the CDR3 is TGTGCCAGTAGTATACGGGGCCAAGAGACCCAGTACTTC.

The chain recombines TRBV12-5 with TRBJ2-3; 8 positions match TRBD2. This CDR3 has 16 residues. After removal of 6 bases from V and 0 bases from J, the junction contained 8 bases not matched to a gene. CDR1 and CDR2 from the germline V gene are LGHNT and FRNRAP. The CDR3 DNA follows: TGTGCTAGTGGCCCAGGACTAGCCGCTAGCACAGATACGCAGTATTTT. It yields the protein CASGPGLAASTDTQYF.

This clone was counted between two and nine times. This chain connects TRBV9 to TRBJ2-1, with TRBD2 matching over 14 bases. The V and J ends lost 4 bases and 3 bases, in that order; junction bases with no gene match: 6. The CDR3 length is 17 residues. Germline V gene lookup returns CDR1 SGDLS and CDR2 YYNGEE. The CDR3 bases are TGTGCCAGCAGCCCAGGACTAGCGGGAGGCAACTACAATGAGCAGTTCTTC. Translating gives CASSPGLAGGNYNEQFF.

This chain uses TRBV11-3 with TRBJ1-2, with unresolved D. Germline V gives CDR1 SGHNT, CDR2 YENEEA. CDR3 length: 13 residues. V was pared by 6 bases and J by 3 bases, with 11 bases between. The CDR3 spells CASSKTADYGYTF. CDR3 nucleotide sequence: TGTGCCAGCAGTAAAACAGCAGACTATGGCTACACCTTC.

This chain joins TRBV5-1 and TRBJ1-2, with 11 positions matching TRBD1. J gave up 2 bases and V 0 bases, and 9 bases lay outside the gene matches. Germline assignment: CDR1 SGHRS and CDR2 YFSETQ. The CDR3 runs 18 residues. The CDR3 DNA reads TGCGCCAGCAGCTTGGCCCAGGACAGGGGGCCTGGAAACTATGGCTACACCTTC. Its protein product is CASSLAQDRGPGNYGYTF.

The rearrangement links TRBV6-5 to TRBJ1-1; D is ambiguous. The CDR3 is 14 residues long. The germline V gene has CDR1 MNHEY and CDR2 SVGAGI. Trimming cost V 4 bases and J 4 bases, with 13 bases left between them. The chain's CDR3 is CASSLREAGTEAFF. The CDR3 DNA is TGTGCCAGCAGTTTAAGGGAAGCGGGCACTGAAGCTTTCTTT.

The J gene is TRBJ2-5, the V gene TRBV7-8, with D maybe TRBD2 (5 bases). V lost 1 base and J 7 bases, leaving 10 bases between the germline ends. This CDR3 is built from 13 residues. Germline V CDR1 and CDR2: SGHVS, FQNEAQ. CDR3: CASSLDYGGTQYF. CDR3 nucleotide sequence: TGTGCCAGCAGCTTAGACTACGGAGGGACCCAGTACTTC.

CDR3 DNA: TGTGCTAGTGGTTTCCTCACTAGCGGGAAGAACACCGGGGAGCTGTTTTTT. Translating it yields CASGFLTSGKNTGELFF. This chain connects TRBV12-5 to TRBJ2-2, with 10 bases that match TRBD2. CDR1 LGHNT and CDR2 FRNRAP come from the germline V gene. V trimming: 3 bases; J trimming: 1 base; junction bases outside the gene matches: 5. There are 17 residues in the CDR3. The full variable domain, with the rest looked up from reference TRBV12-5 and TRBJ2-2, is DARVTQTPRHKVTEMGQEVTMRCQPILGHNTVFWYRQTMMQGLELLAYFRNRAPLDDSGMPKDRFSAEMPDATLATLKIQPSEPRDSAVYFCASGFLTSGKNTGELFFGEGSRLTVL.

The chain recombines TRBV9 with TRBJ2-2; TRBD1 is a possible D gene (5 bases). V lost 0 bases, J lost 10 bases, and 16 bases lay in between. This CDR3 comprises 15 residues. The germline CDR1 and CDR2 sequences are SGDLS and YYNGEE. This CDR3 reads CASSVAGRAVEELFF. The CDR3 DNA sequence: TGTGCCAGCAGCGTAGCTGGCAGGGCTGTAGAGGAGCTGTTTTTT. Drawing the rest from reference TRBV9 and TRBJ2-2, the complete variable domain is DSGVTQTPKHLITATGQRVTLRCSPRSGDLSVYWYQQSLDQGLQFLIQYYNGEERAKGNILERFSAQQFPDLHSELNLSSLELGDSALYFCASSVAGRAVEELFFGEGSRLTVL.

V usage is TRBV6-5 and J usage is TRBJ1-1; 10 nucleotides align to TRBD1. CDR3 size: 15 residues. V dropped 4 bases and J dropped 3; count of bases not matched to a gene: 5. Germline assignment: CDR1 MNHEY and CDR2 SVGAGI. The CDR3 loop is CASSLGDRGYTEAFF. The CDR3 DNA sequence: TGTGCCAGCAGTTTAGGGGACAGGGGATACACTGAAGCTTTCTTT.

This clone was recorded only once. The genes are TRBV7-2 and TRBJ1-5; D unclear. V lost 5 bases and J lost 1, with 12 bases in between. Germline-derived CDR1 and CDR2 are SGHTA and FQGNSA. The CDR3 length is 15 residues. CDR3 amino acids: CASSLGGGSNQPQHF. DNA for the CDR3: TGTGCCAGCAGCCTTGGCGGAGGGAGCAATCAGCCCCAGCATTTT.

The J gene is TRBJ1-5, the V gene TRBV11-2; D is ambiguous. CDR3 size: 13 residues. V was trimmed by 5 bases and J by 2 bases, leaving 7 bases between them. Germline CDR1 and CDR2: SGHAT and FQNNGV. This CDR3 reads CASSPQGNQPQHF. Here the CDR3 DNA reads TGTGCCAGCAGCCCTCAGGGCAATCAGCCCCAGCATTTT.

J is TRBJ1-1 and V is TRBV13; TRBD1 is a possible D gene (6 bases). Trimming removed 5 bases at V and 7 bases at J, with 17 bases between. CDR1 and CDR2 from the germline V gene are PRHDT and FYEKMQ (reference sequence). This CDR3 has 14 residues. The DNA of the CDR3 is TGTGCCAGCAGCCCTACACCAGGGGTGAGTGAAGCTTTCTTT. Protein: CASSPTPGVSEAFF.

The rearrangement uses TRBV28 and TRBJ2-1; 7 positions agree with TRBD2. Germline V lookup: CDR1 MDHEN, CDR2 SYDVKM. The J segment lost 5 bases and the V segment lost 5 bases, leaving 12 bases of the junction unmatched. The CDR3 totals 16 residues. CDR3 sequence: CASSTVEERDHNEQFF. In DNA, the CDR3 is TGTGCCAGCAGTACTGTCGAGGAGCGGGACCACAATGAGCAGTTCTTC.

The chain joins TRBV15 to TRBJ1-6; D call uncertain. The germline V and J ends were trimmed by 5 bases and 7 bases, with 15 bases remaining between them. Per germline, CDR1 LNHNV and CDR2 YYDKDF (reference sequence). The CDR3 has 15 residues. The CDR3 region is CATSSRTGNNSPLHF. In DNA form, the CDR3 reads TGTGCCACCAGCTCCCGGACGGGGAACAATTCACCCCTCCACTTT.

The table lists this clone with a count of one. The same CDR3 arises from other DNA sequences in this sample as well. The chain uses TRBV7-2 and TRBJ1-6; no reliable D call. This CDR3 has 15 amino acids. V lost 1 base and J lost 4, with 8 bases in between. Germline V gene data show CDR1 as SGHTA and CDR2 as FQGNSA. CDR3 nucleotides: TGTGCCAGCAGCTTAGACGGCGGGTATAATTCACCCCTCCACTTT. Residues: CASSLDGGYNSPLHF.

The chain combines TRBV18 with TRBJ2-7; possibly TRBD2 for D (6 bases). The V gene's germline CDR1 is KGHSH and CDR2 LQKENI. The V end was cut by 3 bases, the J end by 5 bases, with 8 bases between. This CDR3 comprises 12 residues. The CDR3 region is CASSPAGNEQYF. CDR3 bases: TGTGCCAGCTCACCGGCGGGAAACGAGCAGTACTTC. The full variable domain, with the rest looked up from reference TRBV18 and TRBJ2-7, is NAGVMQNPRHLVRRRGQEARLRCSPMKGHSHVYWYRQLPEEGLKFMVYLQKENIIDESGMPKERFSAEFPKEGPSILRIQQVVRGDSAAYFCASSPAGNEQYFGPGTRLTVT.

The V call is TRBV4-3, the J call TRBJ2-1; TRBD2 matches 9 bases. CDR3 length: 15 residues. The J segment lost 1 base and the V segment lost 6 bases, leaving 4 bases of the junction unmatched. Germline values: CDR1 LGHNA, CDR2 YSLEER. CDR3 amino acids: CASRVAGVSYNEQFF. The CDR3 region has the DNA TGCGCCAGCAGAGTAGCGGGAGTATCCTACAATGAGCAGTTCTTC.